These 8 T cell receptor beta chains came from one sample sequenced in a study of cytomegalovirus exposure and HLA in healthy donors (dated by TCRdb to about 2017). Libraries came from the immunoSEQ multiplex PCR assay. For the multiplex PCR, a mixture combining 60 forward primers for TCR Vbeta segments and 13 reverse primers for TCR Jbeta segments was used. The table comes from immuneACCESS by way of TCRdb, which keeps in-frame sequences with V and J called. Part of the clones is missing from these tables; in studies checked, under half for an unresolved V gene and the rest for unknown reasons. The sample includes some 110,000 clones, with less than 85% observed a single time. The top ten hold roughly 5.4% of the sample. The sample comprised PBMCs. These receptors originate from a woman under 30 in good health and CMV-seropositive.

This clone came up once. CDR3 sequence reads: CASSGSIYVIGGATENEQFF. In DNA form, the CDR3 reads TGTGCCAGCAGTGGAAGTATCTATGTAATTGGCGGAGCAACGGAAAATGAGCAGTTCTTC. The V and J genes are TRBV2 and TRBJ2-1; D unresolved. Trimming took 4 bases from V and 7 from J, leaving 32 bases between them. CDR1 and CDR2 (germline): SNHLY, FYNNEI. CDR3 length: 20 amino acids.

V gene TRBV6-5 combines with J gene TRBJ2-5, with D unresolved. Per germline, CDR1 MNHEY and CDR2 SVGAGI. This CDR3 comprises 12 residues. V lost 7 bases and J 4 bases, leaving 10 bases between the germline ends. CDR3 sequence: CASKIVGETQYF. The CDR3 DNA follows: TGTGCCAGCAAAATCGTCGGAGAGACCCAGTACTTC.

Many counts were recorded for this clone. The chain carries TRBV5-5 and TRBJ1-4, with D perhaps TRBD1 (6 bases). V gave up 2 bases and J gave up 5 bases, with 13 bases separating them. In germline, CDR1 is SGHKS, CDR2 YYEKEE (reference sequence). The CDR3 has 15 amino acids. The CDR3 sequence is CASSLSGQGNEKLFF. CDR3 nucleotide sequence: TGTGCCAGCAGCTTAAGCGGTCAGGGGAATGAAAAACTGTTTTTT.

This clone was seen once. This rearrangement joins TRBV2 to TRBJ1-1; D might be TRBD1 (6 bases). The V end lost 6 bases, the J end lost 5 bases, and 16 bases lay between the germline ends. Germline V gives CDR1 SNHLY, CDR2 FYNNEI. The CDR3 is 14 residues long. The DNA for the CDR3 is TGTGCCAGCAGGGTATTAGGGGGGGCAACTGAAGCTTTCTTT. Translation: CASRVLGGATEAFF. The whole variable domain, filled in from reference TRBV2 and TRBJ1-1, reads EPEVTQTPSHQVTQMGQEVILRCVPISNHLYFYWYRQILGQKVEFLVSFYNNEISEKSEIFDDQFSVERPDGSNFTLKIRSTKLEDSAMYFCASRVLGGATEAFFGQGTRLTVV.

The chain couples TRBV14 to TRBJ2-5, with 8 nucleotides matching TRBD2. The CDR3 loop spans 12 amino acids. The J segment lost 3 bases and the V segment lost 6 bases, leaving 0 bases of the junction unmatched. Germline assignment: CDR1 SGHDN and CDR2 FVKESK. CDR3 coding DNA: TGTGCCAGCAGACTAGCGGAAGAGACCCAGTACTTC. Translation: CASRLAEETQYF. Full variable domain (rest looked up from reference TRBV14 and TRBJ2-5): EAGVTQFPSHSVIEKGQTVTLRCDPISGHDNLYWYRRVMGKEIKFLLHFVKESKQDESGMPNNRFLAERTGGTYSTLKVQPAELEDSGVYFCASRLAEETQYFGPGTRLLVL.

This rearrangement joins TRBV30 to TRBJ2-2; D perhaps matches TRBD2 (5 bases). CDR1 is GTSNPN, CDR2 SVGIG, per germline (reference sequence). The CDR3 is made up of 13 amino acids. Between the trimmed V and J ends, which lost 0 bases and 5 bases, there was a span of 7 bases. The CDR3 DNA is TGTGCCTGGAGTGTCGGGGAGACCGGGGAGCTGTTTTTT. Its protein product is CAWSVGETGELFF.

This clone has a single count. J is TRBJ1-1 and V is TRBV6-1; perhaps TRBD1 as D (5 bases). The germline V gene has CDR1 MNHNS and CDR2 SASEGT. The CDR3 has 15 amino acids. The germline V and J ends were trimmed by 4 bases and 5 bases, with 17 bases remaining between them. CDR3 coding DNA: TGTGCCAGCAGTGTTGGGGCAGTCGTCGGGACTGAAGCTTTCTTT. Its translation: CASSVGAVVGTEAFF.

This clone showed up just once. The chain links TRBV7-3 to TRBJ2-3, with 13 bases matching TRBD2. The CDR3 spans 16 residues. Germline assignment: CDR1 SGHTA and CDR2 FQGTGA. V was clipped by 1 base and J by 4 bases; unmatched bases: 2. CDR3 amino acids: CASSLMGLAGSDTQYF. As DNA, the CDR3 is TGTGCCAGCAGCTTAATGGGACTAGCGGGATCAGATACGCAGTATTTT.